This T cell receptor (beta chain) came from a study of radiation and T cells in renal cell carcinoma. Details on this clone: The antigen is unknown.

Findings of the study overall: Top tumor clonotypes rose in blood 2 weeks post-radiation, then contracted.

Time point described: blood 4 weeks post-SBRT, at nephrectomy. Regarding treatment: 15 Gy SBRT to primary tumor, nephrectomy 4 weeks later. Nephrectomy followed 15 Gy stereotactic body radiation by 4 weeks. Radiation-treated patients gave blood at baseline, week 2 and week 4. The patient's renal cell carcinoma had clear cell pathology. Measured with immunoSEQ multiplex PCR; TCRdb has only the in-frame clones, and not every one. The sample lists 150,000 to 200,000 clones; around 89% were seen once. This TCR was sampled from a woman aged 50 to 60 with renal cell carcinoma. The material sequenced was blood, taken from a patient whose treatment included radiotherapy and nephrectomy.

CDR3 nucleotides: TGTGCCAGCAGCGTAGAGATAGTAGTGGGGCAAGAGACCCAGTACTTC. Its protein product is CASSVEIVVGQETQYF. The chain has TRBV9 and TRBJ2-5; D unresolved. Germline CDR1 reads SGDLS; CDR2 reads YYNGEE. The length of the CDR3 is 16 residues. V was clipped by 0 bases and J by 2 bases, with 14 bases between them.